This TCR beta chain appears in the sequencing data of a study of blood T cell repertoires in COVID-19. Germline V gene sequence: CDR1 SNHLY, CDR2 FYNNEI. The CDR3 loop spans 14 amino acids. Losses at the gene ends were 5 bases for V and 3 bases for J; bases not matched to a gene: 7. Data came from immunoSEQ multiplex PCR; TCRdb stores just in-frame clones and leaves some out. The sample lists around 240,000 clones, 86% seen once, with 2% to 2.5% in the top ten. The TCR was taken from a woman between 50 and 59 years old who had recovered from COVID-19. The material sequenced was PBMCs or T cells enriched from blood (not recorded which). This chain uses TRBV2 with TRBJ2-7, with 7 positions matching TRBD1. The CDR3 region has the DNA TGTGCCAGCAGTCTCCGGGACAGCCTCTACGAGCAGTACTTC. Amino acids: CASSLRDSLYEQYF.